Following are 5 T cell receptor beta chains from one sample sequenced in a study of blood T cell repertoires in COVID-19. Generated by immunoSEQ multiplex PCR, the TCRdb table keeps only in-frame clones and is missing some. This sample yields fewer than 350,000 clones, of which over 80% are seen a single time; around 10% belongs to the top ten. The sequencing sample was made of peripheral blood. The source of these receptors is a man aged 25 to 45 with COVID-19, enrolled during active disease.

The chain recombines TRBV9 with TRBJ2-1, with 7 bases fitting TRBD1. The V gene end was trimmed by 0 bases and the J gene end by 9 bases; junction bases not matched to a gene: 6. There are 14 residues in the CDR3. Germline loops: CDR1 SGDLS, CDR2 YYNGEE. CDR3: CASSVGDRPTEQFF. The CDR3, as DNA: TGTGCCAGCAGCGTAGGGGACAGACCCACTGAGCAGTTCTTC.

The genes are TRBV6-5 and TRBJ1-2; D call uncertain. V lost 5 bases to trimming and J lost 8 bases, with 9 bases between them. There are 11 residues in the CDR3. CDR1 and CDR2 from the germline V gene are MNHEY and SVGAGI. The CDR3, as DNA: TGTGCCAGCAGTCACGTCGGGGGCTACACCTTC. It encodes CASSHVGGYTF.

The rearrangement uses TRBV2 and TRBJ1-6; TRBD1 aligns across 9 bases. This CDR3 is built from 12 residues. V lost 8 bases to trimming and J lost 9 bases; unmatched junction nucleotides: 2. Germline V CDR1 and CDR2: SNHLY, FYNNEI. The CDR3 here is CASGTGISPLHF. In nucleotides, the CDR3 is TGTGCCAGCGGGACAGGGATTTCACCCCTCCACTTT.

The chain carries TRBV7-2 and TRBJ1-5; 10 bases are shared with TRBD1. The V gene's germline CDR1 is SGHTA and CDR2 FQGNSA. The V gene end was trimmed by 5 bases and the J gene end by 6 bases; junction bases not matched to a gene: 4. The CDR3 runs to 14 residues. The CDR3 reads CASSADRGPQPQHF. For the CDR3, the DNA is TGTGCCAGCAGCGCCGACAGGGGGCCTCAGCCCCAGCATTTT. Drawing the rest from reference TRBV7-2 and TRBJ1-5, the complete variable domain is GAGVSQSPSNKVTEKGKDVELRCDPISGHTALYWYRQSLGQGLEFLIYFQGNSAPDKSGLPSDRFSAERTGGSVSTLTIQRTQQEDSAVYLCASSADRGPQPQHFGDGTRLSIL.

This chain links TRBV6-5 with TRBJ2-7; D is perhaps TRBD2 (6 bases). V shed 0 bases and J shed 3 bases, with 12 bases lying between them. Germline V CDR1 and CDR2: MNHEY, SVGAGI. This CDR3 region has 15 residues. This CDR3 is CASSYSQGGLYEQYF. The CDR3 nucleotides are TGTGCCAGCAGTTACTCGCAGGGAGGCCTCTACGAGCAGTACTTC.